The next 17 T cell receptor beta chains were all read from a single sample in a study of CD8+CD57+ T cells in acquired aplastic anemia. Both TCR beta VDJ combination and CDR3 sequence profiling were carried out. Genomic DNA was the template for this profiling. TCRdb reprocessed the reads with MiXCR, giving one entry per CDR3 protein. The sample consists of about 120,000 distinct CDR3 sequences, over 55% of them appearing once. Before being chosen for sequencing, patients had shown CD8+CD57+ cell expansion by flow cytometry. Sequencing input: sorted CD4+, CD8+, or CD8+CD57+ T cells (not recorded which) from PBMCs. These receptors originate from a human donor with aplastic anemia.

The CDR3 region is CASSQNVATNEKLFF. The CDR3 DNA reads as TGTGCCAGCAGCCAAAACGTTGCAACTAATGAAAAACTGTTTTTT. V and J are TRBV7-6 and TRBJ1-4; no definite D call. The V and J ends lost 5 bases and 0 bases respectively, with 10 bases between them. This CDR3 contains 15 residues. Germline V gene data show CDR1 as SGHVS and CDR2 as FNYEAQ. Together with reference TRBV7-6 and TRBJ1-4, the CDR3 gives the full variable domain: GAGVSQSPRYKVTKRGQDVALRCDPISGHVSLYWYRQALGQGPEFLTYFNYEAQQDKSGLPNDRFSAERPEGSISTLTIQRTEQRDSAMYRCASSQNVATNEKLFFGSGTQLSVL.

This clonotype was observed many times. The chain has TRBV2 and TRBJ2-7; tentative D call: TRBD1 (5 bases). The CDR3 runs to 13 residues. Germline values: CDR1 SNHLY, CDR2 FYNNEI. The ends were cut back, 6 bases at V and 1 base at J, with 10 bases in the middle. CDR3 loop: CASRPDSSYEQYF. CDR3 bases: TGTGCCAGCAGGCCCGACAGTTCCTACGAGCAGTACTTC.

The V call is TRBV19, the J call TRBJ1-2, with D perhaps matching TRBD1 (5 bases). The V and J ends lost 2 bases and 6 bases respectively, with 13 bases between them. Germline CDR1 and CDR2: LNHDA and SQIVND (reference sequence). The CDR3 covers 14 residues. In DNA form, the CDR3 reads TGTGCCAGTAGTATACCGAGGGAGACAGATGGCTACACCTTC. Protein product: CASSIPRETDGYTF. Combining the CDR3 with reference TRBV19 and TRBJ1-2 gives the whole variable domain DGGITQSPKYLFRKEGQNVTLSCEQNLNHDAMYWYRQDPGQGLRLIYYSQIVNDFQKGDIAEGYSVSREKKESFPLTVTSAQKNPTAFYLCASSIPRETDGYTFGSGTRLTVV.

V is TRBV19 and J is TRBJ1-3; D remains ambiguous. Trimming left V 5 bases short and J 4 bases short, with 9 bases between. Germline V gives CDR1 LNHDA, CDR2 SQIVND (reference sequence). This CDR3 is 13 amino acids long. CDR3 sequence: CASSDHSGNTIYF. The CDR3 bases are TGTGCCAGTAGTGATCACTCGGGAAACACCATATATTTT.

This clonotype was detected once. This chain links TRBV19 with TRBJ1-1; the D gene is possibly TRBD1 (5 bases). Germline V gene sequence: CDR1 LNHDA, CDR2 SQIVND (reference sequence). The CDR3 spans 13 residues. V lost 4 bases and J lost 4, with 10 bases in between. The DNA for the CDR3 is TGTGCCAGTAGTAGGGGACCGGGCACTGAAGCTTTCTTT. Protein sequence: CASSRGPGTEAFF. Variable domain in full (rest from reference TRBV19 and TRBJ1-1): DGGITQSPKYLFRKEGQNVTLSCEQNLNHDAMYWYRQDPGQGLRLIYYSQIVNDFQKGDIAEGYSVSREKKESFPLTVTSAQKNPTAFYLCASSRGPGTEAFFGQGTRLTVV.

V gene TRBV7-9 combines with J gene TRBJ2-5; TRBD2 agrees at 10 bases. Germline CDR1 and CDR2: SEHNR and FQNEAQ (reference sequence). V was pared by 1 base and J by 10 bases, with 12 bases of the junction left unmatched. The CDR3 runs 16 residues. The CDR3 nucleotides are TGTGCCAGCAGCTTAGACCCGAGCGGGGGGGCACGGGACCAGTACTTC. Protein sequence: CASSLDPSGGARDQYF.

This clonotype has a count of ten or more. Written as DNA, the CDR3 is TGTGCCAGTAGTACCCAGCGACAGGGTAGAATCTACGAGCAGTACTTC. Protein: CASSTQRQGRIYEQYF. This rearrangement joins TRBV19 to TRBJ2-7; TRBD1 aligns across 7 bases. V trimming: 4 bases; J trimming: 3 bases; junction bases outside the gene matches: 12. The CDR3 covers 16 residues. The germline V gene encodes CDR1 LNHDA and CDR2 SQIVND (reference sequence).

The genes are TRBV20-1 and TRBJ2-6; maybe TRBD1 (6 bases). Germline V gives CDR1 DFQATT, CDR2 SNEGSKA (reference sequence). The CDR3 loop spans 13 amino acids. Trimming took 5 bases from V and 3 from J, leaving 8 bases between them. The CDR3 DNA follows: TGCAGTGCTCGCAGGGGTGGGGCCAACGTCCTGACTTTC. It encodes CSARRGGANVLTF.

This clonotype appeared a few times. This chain connects TRBV7-2 to TRBJ2-3, with 8 positions matching TRBD2. The CDR3 covers 14 residues. The V gene end was trimmed by 4 bases and the J gene end by 4 bases; junction bases not matched to a gene: 4. CDR1 is SGHTA and CDR2 is FQGNSA in the germline V gene. The CDR3 protein is CASSSGLAADTQYF. The CDR3 region has the DNA TGTGCCAGCAGCTCCGGACTAGCCGCAGATACGCAGTATTTT.

There are many counts of this clonotype. The V call is TRBV19, the J call TRBJ2-5, with 8 bases fitting TRBD1. J gave up 3 bases and V 6 bases, and 3 bases lay outside the gene matches. Per the germline V gene, CDR1 is LNHDA and CDR2 is SQIVND (reference sequence). The CDR3 has 13 residues. The CDR3, as DNA: TGTGCCAGTAGATCGGACAGGGAAGAGACCCAGTACTTC. It yields the protein CASRSDREETQYF.

This chain joins TRBV7-9 and TRBJ1-1, with D perhaps TRBD1 (5 bases). CDR3 size: 15 residues. The germline CDR1 and CDR2 sequences are SEHNR and FQNEAQ (reference sequence). V was shortened by 4 bases and J by 8 bases, with 20 bases between the two germline ends. The CDR3 spells CASSSKLGRDYEAFF. CDR3 DNA sequence: TGTGCCAGCAGCTCCAAGTTGGGCAGGGACTACGAAGCTTTCTTT.

This clonotype has just a few counts. The junction departs from germline at one end; a sequencing error may be responsible. This chain uses TRBV5-6 with TRBJ2-2; 7 bases map to TRBD1. This CDR3 comprises 16 residues. Germline-derived CDR1 and CDR2 are SGHDT and YYEEEE. The CDR3 DNA reads as TGTGCCAGCAGCTCCACAGGGGTCCTGAACACCGGGGTGCTGTTTTTT. It translates to CASSSTGVLNTGVLFF.

Only one count was recorded for this clonotype. The junction shows a germline mismatch at one end, possibly a read error. The chain couples TRBV24-1 to TRBJ2-2; 10 positions match TRBD1. The CDR3 consists of 14 residues. CDR1 KGHDR and CDR2 SFDVKD come from the germline V gene. The CDR3 DNA follows: TGTGCCACCAGAAGGGGACAGGGGAACGGGGAGCCGTTTTTT. It encodes CATRRGQGNGEPFF.

This clonotype has a count of ten or more. The chain uses TRBV9 and TRBJ1-2; TRBD1 aligns across 9 bases. V shed 0 bases and J 4 bases; nucleotides not matched to a gene: 7. The germline CDR1 and CDR2 sequences are SGDLS and YYNGEE. This CDR3 spans 16 amino acids. The CDR3 reads CASSVDRRQGGYGYTF. For the CDR3, the DNA is TGTGCCAGCAGCGTAGATCGGAGACAGGGGGGCTATGGCTACACCTTC.

The chain has TRBV25-1 and TRBJ1-2, with 7 bases fitting TRBD1. Germline CDR1 is MGHDK and CDR2 is SYGVNS. The CDR3 is 14 amino acids. The V gene end was trimmed by 3 bases and the J gene end by 5 bases; junction bases not matched to a gene: 6. CDR3 DNA sequence: TGTGCCAGCAGTGAGCCGGGACAGACATATGGCTACACCTTC. Protein product: CASSEPGQTYGYTF.

CDR3 DNA: TGTGCCAGCAGTTACTCCGACAGGGTTCGGGAAAAACTGTTTTTT. Residues: CASSYSDRVREKLFF. This chain joins TRBV6-5 and TRBJ1-4, with TRBD1 matching 7 bases. The CDR3 totals 15 residues. Trimming cost V 0 bases and J 8 bases; bases outside gene matches: 6. CDR1 and CDR2 from the germline V gene are MNHEY and SVGAGI.

This chain joins TRBV24-1 and TRBJ2-3; no firm D call. The CDR3 is 14 residues long. The germline V and J ends were trimmed by 2 bases and 1 base, with 6 bases remaining between them. Germline lookup yields CDR1 KGHDR and CDR2 SFDVKD. The CDR3 protein is CATSDSSGTDTQYF. CDR3 bases: TGTGCCACCAGTGATTCTTCGGGCACAGATACGCAGTATTTT.